Following are 19 T cell receptor beta chains from one sample sequenced in a study of blood T cell repertoires in COVID-19. Generated by immunoSEQ multiplex PCR, the TCRdb table keeps only in-frame clones and is missing some. The data contain 200,000 or so clones, 80% to 90% of them singletons. Sequencing used peripheral blood. Receptors were obtained from a man aged 60 to 75 with acute or convalescent COVID-19.

CDR3 sequence (DNA): TGTGCCAGCAGATCTCGGACTAGCGGAAGCCGTAAAGAGACCCAGTACTTC. Its translation: CASRSRTSGSRKETQYF. This chain joins TRBV27 and TRBJ2-5; 10 nucleotides agree with TRBD2. This CDR3 comprises 17 residues. The V and J ends lost 6 bases and 3 bases, in that order; junction bases with no gene match: 13. Germline V CDR1 and CDR2: MNHEY, SMNVEV (reference sequence).

In its sample, this clone was seen a few times. V and J are TRBV27 and TRBJ1-6; a weak D match, TRBD1 (6 bases). Germline V gene sequence: CDR1 MNHEY, CDR2 SMNVEV (reference sequence). CDR3 length equals 14 residues. Trimming left V 2 bases short and J 13 bases short, with 15 bases between. The CDR3 spells CASSLGTLWDPLHF. In DNA form, the CDR3 reads TGTGCCAGCAGTTTAGGGACACTTTGGGATCCCCTCCACTTT.

Regarding this clone: This same CDR3 is encoded by further DNA sequences in the sample. The rearrangement uses TRBV6-6 and TRBJ2-5; 8 nucleotides agree with TRBD2. Germline V gene sequence: CDR1 MNHNY, CDR2 SVGAGI (reference sequence). Unmatched junction bases numbered 3, after V lost 8 bases and J lost 1 base. This CDR3 region has 13 residues. The chain's CDR3 is CASGTSGQETQYF. CDR3 nucleotides: TGTGCCAGCGGAACTAGCGGCCAAGAGACCCAGTACTTC.

J is TRBJ2-7 and V is TRBV9, with TRBD1 as a possible D gene (6 bases). CDR3 size: 16 residues. Looked up from germline, CDR1 is SGDLS and CDR2 is YYNGEE. Trimming left V 1 base short and J 7 bases short, with 21 bases between. The CDR3 region is CASSVSSGTNHGEQYF. CDR3 in DNA: TGTGCCAGCAGCGTATCATCCGGGACAAACCACGGAGAGCAGTACTTC.

Comments on this clone: At one end the junction does not follow the germline gene, possibly because of a read error. The rearrangement links TRBV28 to TRBJ2-7; TRBD1 matches at 8 bases. The CDR3 covers 14 residues. Germline CDR1 and CDR2: MDHEN and SYDVKM. CDR3 in DNA: TGTGCCAGCAGATCTGGAAGTTTACCGGACAGGGTAAACTTC. Translated: CASRSGSLPDRVNF.

The chain joins TRBV3-1 (or the pseudogene TRBV3-2) to TRBJ2-5, with D perhaps matching TRBD2 (5 bases). This CDR3 comprises 15 residues. V shed 1 base and J shed 2 bases, with 11 bases lying between them. Germline loops: CDR1 LGHDT, CDR2 YNNKEL (reference sequence). The CDR3 nucleotides read TGTGCCAGCAGCCAAGCCCCTAGCAGACAAGAGACCCAGTACTTC. This gives the protein CASSQAPSRQETQYF.

The chain links TRBV6-5 to TRBJ2-1; D may be TRBD1 (5 bases). The CDR3 extends over 13 amino acids. The germline CDR1 and CDR2 sequences are MNHEY and SVGAGI. CDR3: CASSAGFFDEQFF. The CDR3, as DNA: TGTGCGAGCTCGGCAGGGTTTTTTGATGAGCAGTTCTTC.

The rearrangement links TRBV7-9 to TRBJ2-5; TRBD2 agrees at 10 bases. Germline loops: CDR1 SEHNR, CDR2 FQNEAQ (reference sequence). The ends lost 3 bases at V and 5 bases at J; junction bases unmatched: 3. CDR3 length: 14 residues. The CDR3 DNA is TGTGCCAGCAGCTTTACTAGCGGGATGGAGACCCAGTACTTC. Its protein product is CASSFTSGMETQYF. Full variable domain (remainder filled in from reference TRBV7-9 and TRBJ2-5): DTGVSQNPRHKITKRGQNVTFRCDPISEHNRLYWYRQTLGQGPEFLTYFQNEAQLEKSRLLSDRFSAERPKGSFSTLEIQRTEQGDSAMYLCASSFTSGMETQYFGPGTRLLVL.

This chain links TRBV19 with TRBJ2-2; perhaps TRBD1 as D (6 bases). The germline V gene has CDR1 LNHDA and CDR2 SQIVND (reference sequence). The CDR3 runs to 15 residues. With 9 bases removed from V and 8 bases from J, the gap between germline ends came to 22 bases. The CDR3 reads CASELAEVGAGELFF. CDR3 nucleotides: TGTGCCAGCGAGCTCGCGGAAGTGGGGGCAGGGGAGCTGTTTTTT.

The J gene is TRBJ2-2, the V gene TRBV30, with D possibly TRBD1 on 6 matching bases. The germline V gene encodes CDR1 GTSNPN and CDR2 SVGIG (reference sequence). The CDR3 contains 18 residues. Trimming removed 2 bases at V and 3 bases at J, with 22 bases between. In DNA, the CDR3 is TGTGCCTGGAGTCCATCACTCAGGGGTAAAGTGGACACCGGGGAGCTGTTTTTT. Its translation: CAWSPSLRGKVDTGELFF.

V usage is TRBV15 and J usage is TRBJ2-7; 8 nucleotides align to TRBD1. The germline CDR1 and CDR2 sequences are LNHNV and YYDKDF (reference sequence). The CDR3 extends over 15 amino acids. V was clipped by 5 bases and J by 3 bases; unmatched bases: 9. The chain's CDR3 is CATSGPGQEVYEQYF. The CDR3 DNA follows: TGTGCCACCAGCGGACCGGGACAGGAAGTCTACGAGCAGTACTTC.

The V gene is TRBV3-1 (or the pseudogene TRBV3-2), the J gene TRBJ2-4; weak D call: TRBD2 (7 bases). The V and J ends lost 4 bases and 6 bases respectively, with 10 bases between them. The length of the CDR3 is 13 residues. The germline V gene encodes CDR1 LGHDT and CDR2 YNNKEL (reference sequence). This CDR3 reads CASSLRGGNIQYF. CDR3 nucleotide sequence: TGTGCCAGCAGCCTAAGGGGGGGAAACATTCAGTACTTC.

The rearrangement uses TRBV6-5 and TRBJ1-2; 10 positions agree with TRBD1. V was pared by 10 bases and J by 8 bases, with 7 bases of the junction left unmatched. This CDR3 is built from 12 residues. The germline gives CDR1 MNHEY, CDR2 SVGAGI. CDR3 loop: CATGQGWQGYTF. The CDR3, as DNA: TGTGCCACGGGACAGGGGTGGCAAGGCTACACCTTC.

This clone has just one count. The chain uses TRBV9 and TRBJ2-3; D gene unclear. This CDR3 region has 16 residues. Germline CDR1 reads SGDLS; CDR2 reads YYNGEE. The ends were cut back, 4 bases at V and 0 bases at J, with 15 bases in the middle. Written as DNA, the CDR3 is TGTGCCAGCAGCATGTTATCACCTACTAGCACAGATACGCAGTATTTT. As protein: CASSMLSPTSTDTQYF.

V usage is TRBV27 and J usage is TRBJ2-7; TRBD2 matches at 8 bases. V shed 6 bases and J 5 bases; nucleotides not matched to a gene: 9. The CDR3 has 14 residues. From germline, CDR1 is MNHEY and CDR2 SMNVEV (reference sequence). The CDR3 is CASRLGREGNEQYF. The CDR3 DNA sequence: TGTGCCAGCAGACTCGGGAGGGAGGGCAACGAGCAGTACTTC.

Written as DNA, the CDR3 is TGTGCCAGCAGTTTGCGGGGGCACACTGAAGCTTTCTTT. This codes for CASSLRGHTEAFF. The V call is TRBV12-3 or TRBV12-4, the J call TRBJ1-1; TRBD1 might be the D (6 bases). The V gene lost 3 bases and the J gene lost 3 bases, with 8 bases spanning the gap. CDR3 size: 13 residues.

This clone showed up just once. The chain uses TRBV28 and TRBJ2-2; TRBD2 is a possible D gene (5 bases). CDR3 size: 16 residues. The V gene's germline CDR1 is MDHEN and CDR2 SYDVKM. Trimming cost V 1 base and J 4 bases, with 13 bases left between them. CDR3 protein: CASSLLPGVGTGELFF. The CDR3 DNA is TGTGCCAGCAGTTTATTGCCCGGGGTAGGCACCGGGGAGCTGTTTTTT.

The chain is built from TRBV18 and TRBJ2-5, with D maybe TRBD2 (5 bases). Germline values: CDR1 KGHSH, CDR2 LQKENI. The CDR3 loop spans 14 amino acids. Trimming shortened V by 0 bases and J by 5 bases, and 10 bases separated the two germline ends. Here the CDR3 DNA reads TGTGCCAGCTCACCACCGCGGAGAGGGGAGACCCAGTACTTC. Amino acid sequence: CASSPPRRGETQYF.

The chain joins TRBV6-2 or TRBV6-3 to TRBJ2-7, with no clear D. Germline lookup yields CDR1 MNHEY and CDR2 SVGEGT. The ends were cut back, 0 bases at V and 5 bases at J, with 11 bases in the middle. The CDR3 totals 14 residues. The CDR3 DNA is TGTGCCAGCAGTTACTCTGGTGGAGAGAACGAGCAGTACTTC. Its protein product is CASSYSGGENEQYF.